This TCR beta chain was documented in a study of human CD8 memory T cell subsets. TPEX cells were CCR7+ PD-1+ TIGIT+ early memory CD8+ T cells with exhausted-like traits. Libraries for TCR beta were constructed using UMI-labeled 5' RACE. TCRdb reprocessed the 5' RACE reads and reports one entry per CDR3 protein, with no DNA. This repertoire includes about 5,800 distinct CDR3 sequences. The length of the CDR3 is 14 residues. CDR1 is SEHNR, CDR2 FQNEAQ, per germline (reference sequence). Sequencing was done on a sample of CD8+ T cells from PBMCs. The rearrangement links TRBV7-9 to TRBJ1-1; TCRdb names TRBD1, which stays unverified in the absence of DNA. This receptor was taken from a human donor in good health. CDR3 residues: CASRPTGSNTEAFF.